This T cell receptor beta chain is from a study of T cells in localized non-small cell lung cancer. Study-level points and caveats: One tumor region alone was sequenced, and heterogeneity therefore remains possible. Appearing in adjacent lung were a median around 60 of the top 100 tumor clones. Adjacent uninvolved lung had the highest clonality, suggesting focused antigen responses.

Germline assignment: CDR1 SGHRS and CDR2 YFSETQ. Trimming left V 3 bases short and J 4 bases short, with 11 bases between. The CDR3 spans 14 residues. Produced via immunoSEQ multiplex PCR; TCRdb's table is partial and in-frame only. The sample includes tens of thousands of clones, about nine tenths of them seen just once. As for this clone: What it binds is not known.

This clonotype originated in a woman between 35 and 75 years old with stage I lung adenocarcinoma. Sequences were derived from peripheral blood, sampled before any cancer treatment. This rearrangement joins TRBV5-1 to TRBJ1-5; a weak D match, TRBD1 (6 bases). CDR3: CASSYTGLNQPQHF. CDR3 in DNA: TGCGCCAGCAGCTATACAGGGTTAAATCAGCCCCAGCATTTT.